The rows below give T cell receptor beta chains drawn from one sample of a study of OX40 agonist ivuxolimab in advanced cancers. Profiled with immunoSEQ multiplex PCR; TCRdb holds only in-frame clones, not every one. Here the sample spans around 150,000 clones, roughly 91% being singletons. This material consisted of CD4+ or CD8+ T cells sorted from blood, taken in a trial of the OX40 agonist ivuxolimab. The receptors were sampled from an adult with an advanced solid tumor such as melanoma, head and neck, liver or kidney cancer. CDR3s include the opening cysteine and the closing phenylalanine or tryptophan. The D gene is left open where the match is weak. The size entry is marked missing in some rows and otherwise reads once, few, many or a size class.

J gene: TRBJ2-7
V gene: TRBV28
clone size: -
D gene: TRBD2
CDR3 DNA: TGTGCCAGCAGTTTGTTGGTAGCGGGAGGTGGAGAGCAGTACTTC
CDR3 protein: CASSLLVAGGGEQYF

J gene: TRBJ1-2
V gene: TRBV9
clone size: -
D gene: TRBD1
CDR3 DNA: TGTGCCAGCAGCGGACAGGGGGAATCAAACTATGGCTACACCTTC
CDR3 protein: CASSGQGESNYGYTF

J gene: TRBJ1-2
V gene: TRBV11-3
clone size: once
D gene: -
CDR3 DNA: TGTGCCAGCAGCTTCGACCCCGATAGGCGCTACACCTTC
CDR3 protein: CASSFDPDRRYTF

J gene: TRBJ2-5
V gene: TRBV5-8
clone size: -
D gene: -
CDR3 DNA: TGTGCCAGCAGCGTCCACAGAGCCGAGACCCAGTACTTC
CDR3 protein: CASSVHRAETQYF

J gene: TRBJ1-4
V gene: TRBV9
clone size: -
D gene: TRBD1
CDR3 DNA: TGTGCCAGCAGTCTCAGGGGGGCATCTAATGAAAAACTGTTTTTT
CDR3 protein: CASSLRGASNEKLFF

J gene: TRBJ2-3
V gene: TRBV6-1
clone size: -
D gene: -
CDR3 DNA: TGTGCCAGCAGTGTGATGTTATCTAGCACAGATACGCAGTATTTT
CDR3 protein: CASSVMLSSTDTQYF

J gene: TRBJ2-3
V gene: TRBV7-6
clone size: -
D gene: -
CDR3 DNA: TGTGCCAGCAGCCCCACAGTGGGATCTAGCACAGATACGCAGTATTTT
CDR3 protein: CASSPTVGSSTDTQYF

J gene: TRBJ1-2
V gene: TRBV5-1
clone size: -
D gene: -
CDR3 DNA: TGCGCCAGCAGCTTGGCCGGAGCAGAAGGAGGCTACACCTTC
CDR3 protein: CASSLAGAEGGYTF

J gene: TRBJ1-4
V gene: TRBV6-6
clone size: -
D gene: -
CDR3 DNA: TGTGCCAGCAACCTCCGGGCACCCAGCGAAAAACTGTTTTTT
CDR3 protein: CASNLRAPSEKLFF

J gene: TRBJ1-5
V gene: TRBV7-2
clone size: -
D gene: -
CDR3 DNA: TGTGCCAGCAGCTTAGACAGACCAAATCAGCCCCAGCATTTT
CDR3 protein: CASSLDRPNQPQHF

J gene: TRBJ2-2
V gene: TRBV7-2
clone size: -
D gene: TRBD1
CDR3 DNA: TGTGCCAGCAGCTTTCTCGACAGGGGGCTGAACGGGGAGCTGTTTTTT
CDR3 protein: CASSFLDRGLNGELFF

J gene: TRBJ1-1
V gene: TRBV7-9
clone size: -
D gene: -
CDR3 DNA: TGTGCCAGCAGCTTTGGGTCGGCGGAGCCAGAAGCTTTCTTT
CDR3 protein: CASSFGSAEPEAFF

J gene: TRBJ1-2
V gene: TRBV14
clone size: -
D gene: TRBD1
CDR3 DNA: TGTGCCAGCAGCCCTTGGACAGGGCACTATGGCTACACCTTC
CDR3 protein: CASSPWTGHYGYTF

J gene: TRBJ1-4
V gene: TRBV4-3
clone size: -
D gene: -
CDR3 DNA: TGCGCCAGCAGCCTCATGGGGGAAAAACTGTTTTTT
CDR3 protein: CASSLMGEKLFF

J gene: TRBJ1-1
V gene: TRBV7-8
clone size: -
D gene: -
CDR3 DNA: TGTGCCAGCAGCTCAAACAGGGTGACTGAAGCTTTCTTT
CDR3 protein: CASSSNRVTEAFF

J gene: TRBJ1-1
V gene: TRBV7-2
clone size: -
D gene: -
CDR3 DNA: TGTGCCAGCAGCTTTCAAGGGGGTGGCACTGAAGCTTTCTTT
CDR3 protein: CASSFQGGGTEAFF

J gene: TRBJ1-2
V gene: TRBV5-4
clone size: few
D gene: -
CDR3 DNA: TGTGCCAGCAGCTTGGGCCTGGACGGCTACACCTTC
CDR3 protein: CASSLGLDGYTF

J gene: TRBJ1-5
V gene: TRBV21-1
clone size: -
D gene: -
CDR3 DNA: TGTGCCAGCAGCAAGGTAGCAACGGCCCGACAGGGAGGAAATAGCAATCAGCCCCAGCATTTT
CDR3 protein: CASSKVATARQGGNSNQPQHF

J gene: TRBJ2-7
V gene: TRBV9
clone size: -
D gene: -
CDR3 DNA: TGTGCCAGCAGCGCTACTATTCTGGGGCCGTCCTACGAGCAGTACTTC
CDR3 protein: CASSATILGPSYEQYF

J gene: TRBJ1-5
V gene: TRBV6-1
clone size: -
D gene: -
CDR3 DNA: TGTGCCAGCAGTGATAGTTGGGGGGCGGGTCAGCCCCAGCATTTT
CDR3 protein: CASSDSWGAGQPQHF

J gene: TRBJ1-2
V gene: TRBV28
clone size: -
D gene: -
CDR3 DNA: TGTGCCAGCAGCACGTCCGGGGGTTCCTATGGCTACACCTTC
CDR3 protein: CASSTSGGSYGYTF

J gene: TRBJ1-1
V gene: TRBV4-3
clone size: -
D gene: -
CDR3 DNA: TGCGCCAGCAGCCTCCATGGAACGGGTGAAGCTTTCTTT
CDR3 protein: CASSLHGTGEAFF

J gene: TRBJ2-4
V gene: TRBV29-1
clone size: -
D gene: -
CDR3 DNA: TGCAGCGCTGGGCCTGGGGGCGCATGGAGAAACATTCAGTACTTC
CDR3 protein: CSAGPGGAWRNIQYF

J gene: TRBJ2-3
V gene: TRBV9
clone size: -
D gene: TRBD2
CDR3 DNA: TGTGCCAGCAGCGTAGCGGGAGGCTGGACAGATACGCAGTATTTT
CDR3 protein: CASSVAGGWTDTQYF

J gene: TRBJ1-1
V gene: TRBV5-1
clone size: -
D gene: -
CDR3 DNA: TGCGCCAGCAGCTTGGGAGGGACGGTGAACACTGAAGCTTTCTTT
CDR3 protein: CASSLGGTVNTEAFF

J gene: TRBJ2-7
V gene: TRBV7-2
clone size: -
D gene: -
CDR3 DNA: TGTGCCAGCAGCTTAGTAAGGGCCCCCTTGTACGAGCAGTACTTC
CDR3 protein: CASSLVRAPLYEQYF

J gene: TRBJ1-6
V gene: TRBV13
clone size: -
D gene: TRBD1
CDR3 DNA: TGTGCCAGCAGCTTAGGGGACAGGGGTGGTAATTCACCCCTCCACTTT
CDR3 protein: CASSLGDRGGNSPLHF

J gene: TRBJ1-1
V gene: TRBV4-1
clone size: once
D gene: TRBD1
CDR3 DNA: TGCGCCAGCAGCCCAGAGGGACAGGTGAACACTGAAGCTTTCTTT
CDR3 protein: CASSPEGQVNTEAFF